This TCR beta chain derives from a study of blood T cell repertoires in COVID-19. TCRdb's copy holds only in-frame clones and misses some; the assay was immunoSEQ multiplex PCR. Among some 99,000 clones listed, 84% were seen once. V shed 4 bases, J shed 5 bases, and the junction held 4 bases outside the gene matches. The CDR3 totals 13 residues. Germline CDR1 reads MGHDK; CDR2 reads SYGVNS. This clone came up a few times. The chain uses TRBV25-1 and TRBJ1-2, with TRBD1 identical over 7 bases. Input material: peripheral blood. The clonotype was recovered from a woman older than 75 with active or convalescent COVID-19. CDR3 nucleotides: TGTGCCAGCAGTGGCGGGACAGCTTATGGCTACACCTTC. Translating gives CASSGGTAYGYTF.